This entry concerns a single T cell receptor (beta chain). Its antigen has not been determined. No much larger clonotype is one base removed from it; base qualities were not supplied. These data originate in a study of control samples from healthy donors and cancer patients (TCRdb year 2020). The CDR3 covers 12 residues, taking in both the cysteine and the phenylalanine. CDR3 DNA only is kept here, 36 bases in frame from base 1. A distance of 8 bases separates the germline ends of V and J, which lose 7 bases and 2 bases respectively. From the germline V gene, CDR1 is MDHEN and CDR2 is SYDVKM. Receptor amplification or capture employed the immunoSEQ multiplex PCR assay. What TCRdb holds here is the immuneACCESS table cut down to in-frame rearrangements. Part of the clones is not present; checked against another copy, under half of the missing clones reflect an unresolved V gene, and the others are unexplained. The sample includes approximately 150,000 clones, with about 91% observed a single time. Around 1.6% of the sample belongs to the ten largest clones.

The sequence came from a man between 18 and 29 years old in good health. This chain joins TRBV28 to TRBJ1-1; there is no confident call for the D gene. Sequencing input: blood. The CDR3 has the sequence CASKSANTEAFF. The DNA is TGTGCCAGCAAGAGCGCTAACACTGAAGCTTTCTTT.